This paragraph covers one TCR beta chain sequence. The source of the sample is a study of T cell changes during pregnancy in multiple sclerosis. Generated by immunoSEQ multiplex PCR, the TCRdb table keeps only in-frame clones and is missing some. The sample consists of under 20,000 clones, about 85% of them appearing once. The ends were cut back, 0 bases at V and 0 bases at J, with 9 bases in the middle. CDR3 size: 16 residues. Germline CDR1 is LGHNA and CDR2 is YSLEER. The sequence derives from a female donor with multiple sclerosis, enrolled in a pregnancy study. The rearrangement links TRBV4-3 to TRBJ1-5; no clear D. Sequences were derived from CD8+ T cells from peripheral blood mononuclear cells, sampled after pregnancy. The CDR3 coding sequence is TGCGCCAGCAGCCAAGATCTGGAGAATAGCAATCAGCCCCAGCATTTT. Translating it yields CASSQDLENSNQPQHF.